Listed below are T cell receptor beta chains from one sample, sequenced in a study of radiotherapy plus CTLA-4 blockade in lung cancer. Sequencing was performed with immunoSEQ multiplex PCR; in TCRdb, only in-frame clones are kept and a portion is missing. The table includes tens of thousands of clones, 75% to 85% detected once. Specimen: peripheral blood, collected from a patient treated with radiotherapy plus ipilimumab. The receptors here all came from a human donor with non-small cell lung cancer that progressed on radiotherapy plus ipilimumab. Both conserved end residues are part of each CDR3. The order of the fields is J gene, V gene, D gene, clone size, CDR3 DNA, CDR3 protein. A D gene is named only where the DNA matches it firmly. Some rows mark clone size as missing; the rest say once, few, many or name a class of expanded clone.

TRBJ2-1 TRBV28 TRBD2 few TGTGCCAGCACAAGACTAGCGGAGCACAATGAGCAGTTCTTC CASTRLAEHNEQFF
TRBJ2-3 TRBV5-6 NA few TGTGCCAGCAGCTTGGGCGGCCCAGATACGCAGTATTTT CASSLGGPDTQYF
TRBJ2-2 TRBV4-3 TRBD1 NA TGCGCCAGCAGCCAAATACAGGGGGAAAGTACCGGGGAGCTGTTTTTT CASSQIQGESTGELFF
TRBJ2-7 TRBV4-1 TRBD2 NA TGCGCCAGCAGCCATTCAGGGAGGGGCGAGCAGTACTTC CASSHSGRGEQYF
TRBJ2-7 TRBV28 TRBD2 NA TGTGCCAGCAGTTTAGGGAGGGGACTAGCGGGAGTATACGAGCAGTACTTC CASSLGRGLAGVYEQYF
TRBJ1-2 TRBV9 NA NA TGTGCCAGCAGCGTTTTGGGGGGCGGCTACACCTTC CASSVLGGGYTF
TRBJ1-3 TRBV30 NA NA TGTGCCTGGATCCGACGGGACGCCTCTGGAAACACCATATATTTT CAWIRRDASGNTIYF
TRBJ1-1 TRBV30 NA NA TGTGCCTCGATAGGAGGCCCGAACACTGAAGCTTTCTTT CASIGGPNTEAFF
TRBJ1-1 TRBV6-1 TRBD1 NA TGTGCCAGCAACAGGGGGGACACTGAAGCTTTCTTT CASNRGDTEAFF
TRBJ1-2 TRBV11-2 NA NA TGTGCCAGCAGCTTAGATCTGGGGTTCTCCTATGGCTACACCTTC CASSLDLGFSYGYTF
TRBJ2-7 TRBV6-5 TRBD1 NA TGTGCCAGCAGTTACGACAGACAGGGAAACTCCTACGAGCAGTACTTC CASSYDRQGNSYEQYF
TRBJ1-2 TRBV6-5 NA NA TGTGCCAGCAGCGACACCCTCCGGGACAACTATGGCTACACCTTC CASSDTLRDNYGYTF
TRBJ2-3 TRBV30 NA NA TGTGCCTGGAGTCCAGGGGGGGCGGGGGCAGATACGCAGTATTTT CAWSPGGAGADTQYF
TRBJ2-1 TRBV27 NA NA TGTGCCAGCTCAGGAGCGGCCTACAATGAGCAGTTCTTC CASSGAAYNEQFF
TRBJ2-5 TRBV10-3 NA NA TGTGCCATGTCGGGGGAGGAAGGTGAGACCCAGTACTTC CAMSGEEGETQYF
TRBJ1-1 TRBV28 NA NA TGTGCCACTTCCTCAGGGAGGAGGGACACTGAAGCTTTCTTT CATSSGRRDTEAFF
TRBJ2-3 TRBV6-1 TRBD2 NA TGTGCCAGCAGTGTACCCCTGACTAGCGGGAGGTGGCGGGGCGGGGGTACGCAGTATTTT CASSVPLTSGRWRGGGTQYF
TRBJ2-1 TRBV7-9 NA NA TGTGCCAGCAGCCCCAGGGTCCGGGACAAGAGCTCCTACAATGAGCAGTTCTTC CASSPRVRDKSSYNEQFF
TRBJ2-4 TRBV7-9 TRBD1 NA TGTGCCAGCAGCCGCGAGACAGGGTTACCTTCTCTAGCCAAAAACATTCAGTACTTC CASSRETGLPSLAKNIQYF
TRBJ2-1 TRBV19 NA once TGTGCCAGTAGTAGGTTTGGGCTTAACAATGAGCAGTTCTTC CASSRFGLNNEQFF
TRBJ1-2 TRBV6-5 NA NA TGTGCCAGCAGTGCCGCTTCCCTCGGTAACTATGGCTACACCTTC CASSAASLGNYGYTF
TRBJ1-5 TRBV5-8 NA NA TGTGCCAGCAGCGCGAATCAGCCCCAGCATTTT CASSANQPQHF
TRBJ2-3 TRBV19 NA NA TGTGCCAGTAGTCCCGGCCCCATCACAGATACGCAGTATTTT CASSPGPITDTQYF
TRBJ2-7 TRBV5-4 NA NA TGTGCCAGCAGTTGGGACCGGGCCGAGCAGTACTTC CASSWDRAEQYF
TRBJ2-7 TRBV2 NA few TGTGCCAGCGGGGAAGCGGACATCTACGAGCAGTACTTC CASGEADIYEQYF
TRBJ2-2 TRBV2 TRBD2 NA TGTGCCAGCAGTCGGACTAGCGGGGGATCCGGGGAGCTGTTTTTT CASSRTSGGSGELFF
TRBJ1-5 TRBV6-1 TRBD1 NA TGTGCCAGCAGTGAAGGAGGGGGCAGGGGTCGTGGTCAGTCCCAGCATTTT CASSEGGGRGRGQSQHF
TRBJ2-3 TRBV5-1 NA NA TGCGCCAGCAGCCCCCCGGCAGATACGCAGTATTTT CASSPPADTQYF
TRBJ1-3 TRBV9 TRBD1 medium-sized TGTGCCAGCAGCGTAGGGGACAGGGGTTCGGGAAACACCATATATTTT CASSVGDRGSGNTIYF